The clone carrying this TCR beta chain occurred a few times. Its target is unknown. This sample is part of a study of shared clonotypes between healthy human individuals. About the study: The study used three CD4 naive, three CD4 memory, two CD8 naive and one CD8 memory plate per donor. The study's findings and limits: Sampling covered nothing but blood. Tissue TCR repertoires likely differ from those found in blood.

Some clones are missing from TCRdb's copy, which holds only in-frame ones; the method was immunoSEQ multiplex PCR. The sample carries over a million clones, 75% to 80% recorded once. Per the germline V gene, CDR1 is MNHEY and CDR2 is SMNVEV (reference sequence). Trimming at V came to 4 bases and at J to 4 bases, leaving 3 bases not matched to a gene. CDR3 length: 16 amino acids. This TCR was sampled from a man between 18 and 35 years old in good health. Some clones in this sample may be carry-over from other donors' samples. Sequencing input: memory CD4+ T cells from PBMCs. As for subset: CD45RA-negative fraction. This chain joins TRBV27 and TRBJ2-6, with 11 bases matching TRBD1. The CDR3 reads CASSSDRGRGANVLTF. The CDR3 nucleotides read TGTGCCAGCAGTTCGGACAGGGGGCGAGGGGCCAACGTCCTGACTTTC.